This TCR beta chain was captured in a study of spatial heterogeneity in lung cancer (dated by TCRdb to between 2018 and 2021). Looking at the study overall: The donors were more than 60 patients from the lung TRACERx cohort who had early-stage, untreated non-small cell lung cancer. Follow-up PBMC samples were sequenced whenever available, with the median time to follow-up being around two years after resection. Beta-chain transcripts were consistently detected in greater numbers than alpha-chain transcripts, which likely reflects a higher abundance of beta-chain transcripts. In the raw uncorrected reads, each unique combination of TCR and UMI appeared more than ten times on average. In non-small cell lung cancer, the study quantitatively compared TCR alpha and beta repertoires across several tumor regions, matched nontumor lung, and blood. Nonsynonymous mutation counts, determined by whole-exome sequencing of tumor tissue, were related to features of the TCR repertoire. Both alpha and beta chains were TCR-sequenced in samples taken at surgery, namely 220 tumor regions, 63 to 70 matched nontumor lung samples and just over 55 PBMC samples.

This clonotype was seen only a few times. This clone's antigen is unknown. No qualities accompany the bases; no much larger clone lies one base away. Trimmed from V: 4 bases; trimmed from J: 7 bases; junction bases lacking a gene match: 12. Spanning cysteine to phenylalanine, the CDR3 consists of 16 amino acids. Only the CDR3 portion is preserved as DNA: 48 bases, with reading frame beginning at the first base. Looking up the germline V gene yields CDR1 LGHNA and CDR2 YNFKEQ. The protocol used for the library was 5' RACE. The instrument given in TCRdb is NextSeq 500. The TCR library protocol attached a unique molecular identifier to each TCR cDNA molecule to allow correction of PCR and sequencing errors. Concerning the study's data processing: TCR identification, UMI-based error correction and CDR3 extraction were all carried out with Decombinator tools. Expanded TCRs were defined as those above a frequency of 2 per 1,000, corresponding to the top 1% of the tumor frequency distribution. Rényi diversity was computed with the R vegan package after subsampling each repertoire 100 times to 5,000 TCRs. CDR3 similarity networks were built from amino acid triplet string-kernel similarity, connecting CDR3s with pairwise similarity above 0.82. The public sequencing data were trimmed at Q25 with fastp and processed into clonotypes with MiXCR by TCRdb, which kept only in-frame beta chains. When rows share a CDR3 protein, they turn into one entry using the most common DNA and genes. The V and J calls and clone size come from TCRdb's table, not from the authors' own analysis. Here the sample has approximately 70,000 distinct CDR3 sequences; over 7% occur a single time. 1.9% of the sample comes from the top ten.

The paper as a whole reports these results and caveats: Ubiquitous expanded tumor TCRs were detected in blood more often at tumor resection than at routine follow-up. Only 13 to 15 patients were included in the comparisons of baseline and follow-up blood repertoires. Confirming at a functional level the hypothesis that regional TCRs recognize regional mutations was considered to require additional single-cell paired TCR alpha and beta sequencing.

The time point label, as the study defines it: blood at routine non-recurrence follow-up after resection. TCR sequencing used whole RNA extracted from tumor and nontumor lung tissue, or from cryopreserved PBMC samples, without cell sorting. Only patients with enough RNA available from two or more tumor regions were chosen for TCR sequencing. The clonotype originates from a female donor with early-stage non-small cell lung cancer. The chain is encoded by TRBV4-2 joined to TRBJ2-1, and 8 bases in between align with TRBD2. This material consisted of PBMCs, taken at follow-up. The nucleotide sequence is TGTGCCAGCAGCCCATATGCCAGCGGGAGTGGGAATGAGCAGTTCTTC. Its protein is CASSPYASGSGNEQFF.